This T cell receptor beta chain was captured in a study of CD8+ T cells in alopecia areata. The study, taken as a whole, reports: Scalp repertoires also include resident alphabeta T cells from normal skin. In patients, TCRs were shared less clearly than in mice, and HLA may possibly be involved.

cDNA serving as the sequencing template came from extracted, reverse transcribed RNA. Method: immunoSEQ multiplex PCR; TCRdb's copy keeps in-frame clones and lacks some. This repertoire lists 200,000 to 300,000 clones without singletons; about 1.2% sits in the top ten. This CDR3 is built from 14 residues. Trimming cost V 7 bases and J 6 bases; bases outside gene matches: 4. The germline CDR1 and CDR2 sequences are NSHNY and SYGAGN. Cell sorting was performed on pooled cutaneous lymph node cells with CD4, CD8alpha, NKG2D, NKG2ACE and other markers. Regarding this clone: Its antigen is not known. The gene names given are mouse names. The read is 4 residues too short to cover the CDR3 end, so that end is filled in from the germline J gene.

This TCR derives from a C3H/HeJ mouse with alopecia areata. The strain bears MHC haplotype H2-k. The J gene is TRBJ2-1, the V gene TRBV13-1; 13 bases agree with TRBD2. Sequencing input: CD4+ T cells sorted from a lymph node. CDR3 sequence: CASGGTGGVAEQFF. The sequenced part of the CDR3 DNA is TGTGCCAGCGGCGGGACTGGGGGGGTTGCT.